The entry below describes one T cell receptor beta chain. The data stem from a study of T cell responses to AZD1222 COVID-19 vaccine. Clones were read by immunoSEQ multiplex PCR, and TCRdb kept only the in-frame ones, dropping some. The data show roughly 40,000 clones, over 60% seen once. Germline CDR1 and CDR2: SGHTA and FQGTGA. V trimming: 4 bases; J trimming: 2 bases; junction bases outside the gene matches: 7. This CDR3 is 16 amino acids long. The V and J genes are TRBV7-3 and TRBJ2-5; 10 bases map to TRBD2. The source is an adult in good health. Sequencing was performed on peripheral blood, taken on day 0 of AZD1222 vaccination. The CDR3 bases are TGTGCCAGCAGCTCAGGACTAGCGGACAAACAAGAGACCCAGTACTTC. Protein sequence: CASSSGLADKQETQYF.